Below, 20 T cell receptor beta chains from the same sample are listed, as sequenced in a study of T cells in localized non-small cell lung cancer. The protocol was immunoSEQ multiplex PCR, while the TCRdb copy is restricted to in-frame clones and leaves out a portion. This sample has around 100,000 clones; about 87% occur once, and the top ten carry more than 14%. The sample in question was peripheral blood, obtained before any cancer treatment. The receptor source for this set is a man aged 35 to 69 with stage I squamous cell lung carcinoma.

This rearrangement joins TRBV5-5 to TRBJ2-1, with D possibly TRBD1 on 6 matching bases. Trimming shortened V by 9 bases and J by 1 base, and 14 bases separated the two germline ends. Germline CDR1 SGHKS, CDR2 YYEKEE (reference sequence). The length of the CDR3 is 14 residues. CDR3 protein: CATTNRESYNEQFF. The CDR3 nucleotides are TGTGCCACGACTAACAGGGAGTCCTACAATGAGCAGTTCTTC.

The V and J genes are TRBV18 and TRBJ2-2; D is undetermined. Trimming left V 3 bases short and J 1 base short, with 9 bases between. The CDR3 is 15 amino acids. Germline lookup yields CDR1 KGHSH and CDR2 LQKENI. This chain's CDR3 is CASSPERMNTGELFF. The CDR3 DNA sequence: TGTGCCAGCTCACCTGAACGAATGAACACCGGGGAGCTGTTTTTT. The full variable domain, its missing parts supplied by reference TRBV18 and TRBJ2-2, is NAGVMQNPRHLVRRRGQEARLRCSPMKGHSHVYWYRQLPEEGLKFMVYLQKENIIDESGMPKERFSAEFPKEGPSILRIQQVVRGDSAAYFCASSPERMNTGELFFGEGSRLTVL.

V gene TRBV19 combines with J gene TRBJ2-3; TRBD1 matches at 8 bases. V lost 3 bases and J lost 5; bases outside the gene matches: 7. Germline V CDR1 and CDR2: LNHDA, SQIVND (reference sequence). This CDR3 is 15 amino acids long. The chain's CDR3 is CASSIDRGVEDTQYF. CDR3 coding DNA: TGTGCCAGTAGTATTGACAGGGGAGTGGAAGATACGCAGTATTTT. Combining the CDR3 with reference TRBV19 and TRBJ2-3 gives the whole variable domain DGGITQSPKYLFRKEGQNVTLSCEQNLNHDAMYWYRQDPGQGLRLIYYSQIVNDFQKGDIAEGYSVSREKKESFPLTVTSAQKNPTAFYLCASSIDRGVEDTQYFGPGTRLTVL.

This clone has just one count. The V gene is TRBV6-1, the J gene TRBJ1-2, with 7 bases matching TRBD1. Germline values: CDR1 MNHNS, CDR2 SASEGT. The CDR3 extends over 15 amino acids. The junction had 9 bases not matched to a gene; V was cut back by 3 bases and J by 5 bases. The CDR3 DNA follows: TGTGCCAGCAGTGATGCGGGGACAGAGCTGTATGGCTACACCTTC. It translates to CASSDAGTELYGYTF.

DNA of the CDR3: TGTGCCAGCAGCTTGGGGTGGCGCGAGCAGTACTTC. Protein product: CASSLGWREQYF. The chain joins TRBV5-4 to TRBJ2-7; no reliable D call. The germline CDR1 and CDR2 sequences are SGHNT and YYREEE (reference sequence). Between the trimmed V and J ends, which lost 0 bases and 6 bases, there was a span of 7 bases. CDR3 size: 12 residues.

The chain combines TRBV27 with TRBJ2-2; possibly TRBD1 or TRBD2 for D (5 bases each). There are 16 residues in the CDR3. Germline V lookup: CDR1 MNHEY, CDR2 SMNVEV (reference sequence). V lost 6 bases, J lost 3 bases, and 17 bases lay in between. CDR3 DNA sequence: TGTGCCAGCAGCCGGACGCCCGGGACGGACACCGGGGAGCTGTTTTTT. Its protein is CASSRTPGTDTGELFF.

This chain uses TRBV9 with TRBJ2-1; maybe TRBD1 (6 bases). CDR1 and CDR2 (germline): SGDLS, YYNGEE. V was clipped by 1 base and J by 6 bases, with 20 bases between them. This CDR3 is 17 amino acids long. For the CDR3, the DNA is TGTGCCAGCAGCGTAAGGCCAGGGCAGGGGAGTATCAATGAGCAGTTCTTC. Translation: CASSVRPGQGSINEQFF.

The genes are TRBV4-1 and TRBJ1-2; D gene ambiguous. The CDR3 sequence is 16 residues long. V was cut by 1 base and J by 5 bases, with 17 bases left in between. Germline V gene lookup returns CDR1 MGHRA and CDR2 YSYEKL. CDR3 region: CASSQAQASTQYGYTF. The DNA of the CDR3 is TGCGCCAGCAGCCAAGCCCAGGCGTCGACTCAATATGGCTACACCTTC.

The chain couples TRBV12-5 to TRBJ2-2, with a weak D call TRBD1 (6 bases). Germline-derived CDR1 and CDR2 are LGHNT and FRNRAP. This CDR3 spans 15 amino acids. Trimming took 7 bases from V and 4 from J, leaving 16 bases between them. The CDR3 region is CASAPPWGPTGELFF. DNA of the CDR3: TGTGCTAGTGCCCCCCCTTGGGGGCCCACCGGGGAGCTGTTTTTT.

The rearrangement joins TRBV2 to TRBJ2-3; D possibly corresponds to TRBD2 (5 bases). Trimming stripped 5 bases from V and 0 bases from J, with 12 bases between. The CDR3 contains 15 residues. The germline V gene has CDR1 SNHLY and CDR2 FYNNEI. The CDR3 sequence is CASSRSGSSTDTQYF. The CDR3 nucleotides are TGTGCCAGCAGTCGTTCGGGATCAAGCACAGATACGCAGTATTTT.

The chain joins TRBV7-2 to TRBJ2-2; D not resolved. The V end lost 1 base, the J end lost 4 bases, and 7 bases lay between the germline ends. The CDR3 is 14 residues long. Looked up from germline, CDR1 is SGHTA and CDR2 is FQGNSA. CDR3 DNA sequence: TGTGCCAGCAGCTTAGAGTCTCGCACCGGGGAGCTGTTTTTT. This gives the protein CASSLESRTGELFF. Full variable domain (remainder filled in from reference TRBV7-2 and TRBJ2-2): GAGVSQSPSNKVTEKGKDVELRCDPISGHTALYWYRQSLGQGLEFLIYFQGNSAPDKSGLPSDRFSAERTGGSVSTLTIQRTQQEDSAVYLCASSLESRTGELFFGEGSRLTVL.

This chain links TRBV14 with TRBJ2-3; D is unresolved. The CDR3 is 15 amino acids. Germline V CDR1 and CDR2: SGHDN, FVKESK. V lost 4 bases and J lost 0, with 11 bases in between. The CDR3 sequence is CASSLLPRSTDTQYF. In nucleotides, the CDR3 is TGTGCCAGCAGCCTACTACCTAGAAGCACAGATACGCAGTATTTT.

This rearrangement joins TRBV12-2 to TRBJ2-7. TRBV12-2 has pseudogene status. The CDR3 consists of 12 residues. CDR3 DNA sequence: TGTGCAAGTCGCCCGAAGGCCTACGAGCAGTACTTC. This translates into CASRPKAYEQYF.

The chain carries TRBV5-1 and TRBJ2-7; 7 bases align to TRBD1. Trimming removed 0 bases from V and 7 bases from J; junction bases left unmatched: 7. Germline CDR1 and CDR2: SGHRS and YFSETQ. The CDR3 sequence is 14 residues long. CDR3: CASSLGDRGSEQYF. As DNA, the CDR3 is TGCGCCAGCAGCTTGGGGGACAGAGGTTCGGAGCAGTACTTC.

This chain joins TRBV5-1 and TRBJ2-7; 7 nucleotides align to TRBD1. The CDR3 runs to 15 residues. V lost 4 bases to trimming and J lost 0 bases; unmatched junction nucleotides: 7. The germline gives CDR1 SGHRS, CDR2 YFSETQ. The CDR3 sequence is CASSTGQLISYEQYF. CDR3 in DNA: TGCGCCAGCAGCACGGGACAGCTAATCTCCTACGAGCAGTACTTC.

This clone was observed a single time. The chain has TRBV7-2 and TRBJ2-7; TRBD1 agrees at 12 bases. Germline V lookup: CDR1 SGHTA, CDR2 FQGNSA. This CDR3 region has 15 residues. V was clipped by 1 base and J by 7 bases; unmatched bases: 5. CDR3 DNA: TGTGCCAGCAGCTTAGGGGGACAGGGGGCTAGAGAGCAGTACTTC. Translated, it gives CASSLGGQGAREQYF.

The chain carries TRBV9 and TRBJ1-3, with TRBD1 matching 8 bases. This CDR3 spans 16 amino acids. V lost 4 bases, J lost 0 bases, and 6 bases stayed unmatched. From germline, CDR1 is SGDLS and CDR2 YYNGEE. This chain's CDR3 is CASSSQQGVSGNTIYF. CDR3 DNA sequence: TGTGCCAGCAGCTCCCAACAGGGGGTCTCTGGAAACACCATATATTTT.

There are a few counts of this clone. The chain combines TRBV19 with TRBJ1-2; 7 bases are a match to TRBD1. The germline V gene encodes CDR1 LNHDA and CDR2 SQIVND (reference sequence). The V segment lost 3 bases and the J segment 2 bases; nucleotides outside the gene matches: 6. CDR3 size: 15 residues. In nucleotides, the CDR3 is TGTGCCAGTAGTATGTTAGGGACAGAGAACTATGGCTACACCTTC. As protein: CASSMLGTENYGYTF.

The chain has TRBV6-6 and TRBJ2-3, with 8 bases matching TRBD2. Germline values: CDR1 MNHNY, CDR2 SVGAGI (reference sequence). The CDR3 is 15 amino acids. After removal of 2 bases from V and 5 bases from J, the junction contained 6 bases not matched to a gene. The CDR3 DNA is TGTGCCAGCAGTTACCCGGGGGGGCCCGTAGATACGCAGTATTTT. Protein product: CASSYPGGPVDTQYF.

The chain has TRBV5-6 and TRBJ1-1, with TRBD1 identical over 8 bases. The V segment lost 3 bases and the J segment 1 base; nucleotides outside the gene matches: 5. Germline CDR1 reads SGHDT; CDR2 reads YYEEEE. The CDR3 spans 15 residues. The CDR3 reads CASSWDRLSNTEAFF. The CDR3 bases are TGTGCCAGCAGCTGGGACAGGCTCTCGAACACTGAAGCTTTCTTT.